The 25 T cell receptor beta chains in this list originate from one sample, sequenced in a study of T-cell memory formation after mild COVID-19. A single record per CDR3 protein comes from TCRdb applying MiXCR to the 5' RACE reads. Seen here are about 290,000 distinct CDR3 sequences, around 15% observed once, and the top ten hold 22%. The sequenced sample consisted of PBMCs or a T cell subset sorted from them (not recorded which). Receptor source: a man between 18 and 29 years old who had mild COVID-19 (a few samples of this study predate the infection). Cell type and time point are not known.

The rearrangement links TRBV10-3 to TRBJ2-3; TRBD2 agrees at 7 bases. This CDR3 has 14 residues. The V segment lost 10 bases and the J segment 4 bases; nucleotides outside the gene matches: 11. CDR1 and CDR2 (germline): ENHRY, SYGVKD. As DNA, the CDR3 is TGTGCCAGCTACGCCGGGAGGCAGGCAGATACGCAGTATTTT. This sequence encodes CASYAGRQADTQYF.

CDR3 coding DNA: TGCGCCAGCAGCCAAGGCTCCAGGGCGTTAATTTCTGGAAACACCATATATTTT. It yields the protein CASSQGSRALISGNTIYF. The V and J genes are TRBV4-1 and TRBJ1-3; a weak D match, TRBD1 (5 bases). Germline values: CDR1 MGHRA, CDR2 YSYEKL. The CDR3 is 18 residues long. The V and J ends lost 1 base and 1 base respectively, with 17 bases between them.

The V and J genes are TRBV6-5 and TRBJ2-3, with 11 bases fitting TRBD2. The V and J ends lost 2 bases and 6 bases, in that order; junction bases with no gene match: 7. Germline V lookup: CDR1 MNHEY, CDR2 SVGAGI. This CDR3 has 16 residues. The CDR3 DNA sequence: TGTGCCAGCAGTTACAGCGTAGCGGGGGGGCCGGATACGCAGTATTTT. Protein: CASSYSVAGGPDTQYF.

In this sample, this clonotype turned up a few times. V and J are TRBV2 and TRBJ2-7, with D possibly being TRBD1 or TRBD2 (5 bases each). The CDR3 totals 16 residues. The germline CDR1 and CDR2 sequences are SNHLY and FYNNEI. Trimming took 3 bases from V and 2 from J, leaving 17 bases between them. The CDR3 reads CASSDPVSGTTYEQYF. The CDR3 DNA sequence: TGTGCCAGCAGTGATCCCGTCTCCGGGACCACCTACGAGCAGTACTTC.

This clonotype was counted a few times. The genes are TRBV11-2 and TRBJ2-5; D is possibly TRBD2 (6 bases). CDR3 length: 17 residues. The germline V gene has CDR1 SGHAT and CDR2 FQNNGV. The V gene lost 5 bases and the J gene lost 0 bases, with 19 bases spanning the gap. CDR3 coding DNA: TGTGCCAGCAGCAAACGGAGCGGGCGCCCGTACCAAGAGACCCAGTACTTC. Its translation: CASSKRSGRPYQETQYF. Using reference TRBV11-2 and TRBJ2-5 for the parts outside the CDR3, the full variable domain is EAGVAQSPRYKIIEKRQSVAFWCNPISGHATLYWYQQILGQGPKLLIQFQNNGVVDDSQLPKDRFSAERLKGVDSTLKIQPAKLEDSAVYLCASSKRSGRPYQETQYFGPGTRLLVL.

This clonotype appeared a few times. The chain links TRBV5-1 to TRBJ2-3; 10 nucleotides line up with TRBD1. CDR3 length: 15 amino acids. V shed 4 bases and J 4 bases; nucleotides not matched to a gene: 6. CDR1 is SGHRS and CDR2 is YFSETQ in the germline V gene. In DNA, the CDR3 is TGCGCCAGCAGCCCAACGGGGACAGGGGCAGATACGCAGTATTTT. Its translation: CASSPTGTGADTQYF.

The chain employs TRBV7-2 and TRBJ2-1, with D uncertain. The CDR3 sequence is 13 residues long. The V end lost 2 bases, the J end lost 9 bases, and 11 bases lay between the germline ends. Germline CDR1 SGHTA, CDR2 FQGNSA. This CDR3 reads CASSLINTGEQFF. The CDR3 nucleotides are TGTGCCAGCAGCTTAATTAATACGGGTGAGCAGTTCTTC.

The chain joins TRBV6-2 or TRBV6-3 to TRBJ2-2, with TRBD1 matching 8 bases. The CDR3 totals 20 residues. The V gene's germline CDR1 is MNHEY and CDR2 SVGEGT. The ends lost 6 bases at V and 0 bases at J; junction bases unmatched: 18. The CDR3 sequence: CASRLRDRPSLSSNTGELFF. CDR3 DNA: TGTGCCAGCAGACTCCGGGACAGGCCTTCCCTCTCCTCGAACACCGGGGAGCTGTTTTTT.

This clonotype was seen a few times. The chain carries TRBV7-9 and TRBJ1-2; no clear D. Trimming removed 7 bases from V and 4 bases from J, with 16 bases in between. The CDR3 covers 14 residues. Germline assignment: CDR1 SEHNR and CDR2 FQNEAQ (reference sequence). The CDR3 bases are TGTGCCAGCACGGCCAAGGGATTCGCCTATGGCTACACCTTC. Its protein product is CASTAKGFAYGYTF.

This clonotype was found a few times. The genes are TRBV19 and TRBJ1-2; D is perhaps TRBD1 (6 bases). The CDR3 has 15 residues. The V gene's germline CDR1 is LNHDA and CDR2 SQIVND (reference sequence). With 6 bases removed from V and 5 bases from J, the gap between germline ends came to 19 bases. CDR3 DNA: TGTGCCAGTAGCCCGAACCCGGGGGCGGGTTATGGCTACACCTTC. Translation: CASSPNPGAGYGYTF.

This clonotype was counted between two and nine times. The chain joins TRBV3-1 to TRBJ1-4; no reliable D call. Trimming removed 1 base at V and 8 bases at J, with 8 bases between. The CDR3 runs to 13 residues. Germline assignment: CDR1 LGHDT and CDR2 YNNKEL (reference sequence). CDR3 DNA sequence: TGTGCCAGCAGCCAAGTCCATAAGGAAAAACTGTTTTTT. Its translation: CASSQVHKEKLFF.

There are a few counts of this clonotype. V usage is TRBV21-1 and J usage is TRBJ2-3; the D call of TRBD2 is as the table states it, not checked on the DNA. TRBV21-1 is a documented pseudogene. CDR3 size: 16 residues. CDR3 DNA: TGTGCCAGCAGCAAAGTCATTAGCGGGGGGGCAGATACGCAGTATTTT. Amino acid sequence: CASSKVISGGADTQYF.

V is TRBV5-8 and J is TRBJ2-1, with D unresolved. Per germline, CDR1 SGHTS and CDR2 YDEGEE. Trimming stripped 4 bases from V and 7 bases from J, with 15 bases between. The CDR3 is made up of 14 amino acids. The CDR3 reads CASSTGYEANEQFF. The CDR3 nucleotides read TGTGCCAGCAGCACGGGTTATGAGGCGAATGAGCAGTTCTTC.

This clonotype came up a few times. The J gene is TRBJ2-5, the V gene TRBV20-1; D remains ambiguous. The germline CDR1 and CDR2 sequences are DFQATT and SNEGSKA (reference sequence). V lost 3 bases, J lost 5 bases, and 13 bases lay in between. The CDR3 is made up of 13 amino acids. CDR3 nucleotide sequence: TGCAGTGCTAGCCCCCCCCAAACGGAGACCCAGTACTTC. It translates to CSASPPQTETQYF.

The V and J genes are TRBV3-1 and TRBJ2-3, with 7 bases lining up with TRBD2. V trimming: 3 bases; J trimming: 1 base; junction bases outside the gene matches: 4. Germline V gene data show CDR1 as LGHDT and CDR2 as YNNKEL (reference sequence). This CDR3 region has 15 residues. The CDR3 reads CASSQNAGGTDTQYF. The DNA of the CDR3 is TGTGCCAGCAGCCAGAACGCGGGGGGCACAGATACGCAGTATTTT.

The rearrangement links TRBV5-1 to TRBJ2-1; 11 bases agree with TRBD2. The CDR3 totals 16 residues. CDR1 and CDR2 from the germline V gene are SGHRS and YFSETQ. V lost 4 bases to trimming and J lost 7 bases; unmatched junction nucleotides: 10. The CDR3 reads CASSILTGTSGNEQFF. Here the CDR3 DNA reads TGCGCCAGCAGCATACTCACCGGGACTAGCGGAAATGAGCAGTTCTTC.

This clonotype was seen more than once but under ten times. The J gene is TRBJ1-1, the V gene TRBV27; the match to TRBD1 covers 8 bases. The CDR3 has 16 residues. The junction had 9 bases not matched to a gene; V was cut back by 5 bases and J by 1 base. From germline, CDR1 is MNHEY and CDR2 SMNVEV (reference sequence). The CDR3 loop is CASSPQGAGWNTEAFF. CDR3 nucleotides: TGTGCCAGCAGTCCCCAGGGGGCTGGGTGGAACACTGAAGCTTTCTTT.

The chain is built from TRBV10-3 and TRBJ2-7, with D possibly matching TRBD1 (6 bases). Germline lookup yields CDR1 ENHRY and CDR2 SYGVKD. V lost 7 bases and J 1 base, leaving 11 bases between the germline ends. The CDR3 has 13 amino acids. The CDR3, as DNA: TGTGCCATCACCAGGGGTGGTTCCTACGAGCAGTACTTC. Protein sequence: CAITRGGSYEQYF.

The chain joins TRBV2 to TRBJ1-2; D possibly corresponds to TRBD1 (5 bases). The CDR3 extends over 13 amino acids. Germline CDR1 SNHLY, CDR2 FYNNEI. Deletions cut 0 bases from V and 8 bases from J, with 10 bases between. CDR3 loop: CASSEARQSGYTF. As DNA, the CDR3 is TGTGCCAGCAGTGAAGCGCGACAGAGCGGCTACACCTTC.

The chain carries TRBV29-1 and TRBJ2-7; D is tentatively TRBD1 or TRBD2 (5 bases each). This CDR3 contains 12 residues. Trimming took off 7 bases at V and 7 bases at J, with 17 bases between the two ends. Germline CDR1 reads SQVTM; CDR2 reads ANQGSEA. CDR3 residues: CSAREGLREQYF. Here the CDR3 DNA reads TGCAGCGCCCGAGAGGGGCTCCGGGAGCAGTACTTC.

This clonotype was found many times. The V gene is TRBV11-2, the J gene TRBJ2-7; no reliable D call. The CDR3 has 14 amino acids. V lost 5 bases and J lost 2, with 13 bases in between. CDR1 SGHAT and CDR2 FQNNGV come from the germline V gene. The DNA for the CDR3 is TGTGCCAGCAGCCCACGGGCAGGCACCTACGAGCAGTACTTC. It specifies CASSPRAGTYEQYF.

This clonotype was counted only a few times. The rearrangement joins TRBV12-3 or TRBV12-4 to TRBJ2-3; maybe TRBD2 (5 bases). CDR3 length: 16 amino acids. Trimming took 5 bases from V and 1 from J, leaving 16 bases between them. This CDR3 reads CASSPRGVSGTDTQYF. The CDR3 DNA follows: TGTGCCAGCAGTCCCCGGGGAGTGTCAGGCACAGATACGCAGTATTTT.

In this sample, this clonotype turned up many times. The chain is built from TRBV5-4 and TRBJ2-3; D is unclear. Germline CDR1 reads SGHNT; CDR2 reads YYREEE (reference sequence). Trimming took 2 bases from V and 6 from J, leaving 10 bases between them. The CDR3 spans 13 residues. CDR3 region: CASSLPHEDTQYF. In DNA, the CDR3 is TGTGCCAGCAGCTTACCTCATGAGGATACGCAGTATTTT.

The chain couples TRBV2 to TRBJ2-7, with 8 bases matching TRBD1. This CDR3 is 14 amino acids long. Germline values: CDR1 SNHLY, CDR2 FYNNEI. The V and J ends lost 4 bases and 3 bases, in that order; junction bases with no gene match: 5. CDR3 in amino acids: CASSVGTGYYEQYF. DNA of the CDR3: TGTGCCAGCAGTGTAGGGACAGGCTACTACGAGCAGTACTTC.

Only a few counts were recorded for this clonotype. V gene TRBV13 combines with J gene TRBJ1-5, with D possibly TRBD1 on 5 matching bases. CDR1 and CDR2 from the germline V gene are PRHDT and FYEKMQ (reference sequence). The CDR3 loop spans 14 amino acids. Deletions cut 5 bases from V and 2 bases from J, with 10 bases between. CDR3 sequence: CASSQRGGNQPQHF. CDR3 sequence (DNA): TGTGCCAGCAGCCAGAGGGGAGGCAATCAGCCCCAGCATTTT.